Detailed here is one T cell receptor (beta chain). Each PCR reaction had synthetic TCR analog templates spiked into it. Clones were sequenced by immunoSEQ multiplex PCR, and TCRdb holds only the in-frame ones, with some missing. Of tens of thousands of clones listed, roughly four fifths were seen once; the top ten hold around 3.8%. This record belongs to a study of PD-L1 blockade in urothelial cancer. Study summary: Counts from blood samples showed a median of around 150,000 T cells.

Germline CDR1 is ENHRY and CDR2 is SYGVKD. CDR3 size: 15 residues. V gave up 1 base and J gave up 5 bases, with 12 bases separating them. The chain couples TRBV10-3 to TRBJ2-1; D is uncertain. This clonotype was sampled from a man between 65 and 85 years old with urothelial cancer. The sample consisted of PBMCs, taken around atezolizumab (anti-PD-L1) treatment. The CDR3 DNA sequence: TGTGCCATCAGTGAGTTAAGCGACCCAGACAATGAGCAGTTCTTC. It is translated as CAISELSDPDNEQFF.